A single sample is the source of the 29 T cell receptor beta chains below, sequenced in a study of shared clonotypes between healthy human individuals. Some clones are missing from TCRdb's copy, which holds only in-frame ones; the method was immunoSEQ multiplex PCR. The sample shows nearly 1 million clones, roughly 72% of them seen only once. The sequenced sample was memory CD4+ T cells sorted from blood. As to subset: CD45RA-negative fraction. The receptors here all came from a man aged 18 to 29 in good health.

The V gene is TRBV28, the J gene TRBJ2-7; D not resolved. The germline V and J ends were trimmed by 3 bases and 1 base, with 10 bases remaining between them. The germline V gene encodes CDR1 MDHEN and CDR2 SYDVKM. The CDR3 loop spans 14 amino acids. CDR3 bases: TGTGCCAGCAGTTTTAACAGTATATCCTACGAGCAGTACTTC. It codes for CASSFNSISYEQYF.

The chain has TRBV19 and TRBJ2-3; D may be TRBD1 (6 bases). The CDR3 extends over 16 amino acids. Trimming shortened V by 2 bases and J by 0 bases, and 12 bases separated the two germline ends. Germline CDR1 LNHDA, CDR2 SQIVND (reference sequence). The CDR3 protein is CASSISSQGSTDTQYF. As DNA, the CDR3 is TGTGCCAGTAGTATATCTAGCCAGGGGAGCACAGATACGCAGTATTTT.

In regard to this clone: Other DNA sequences in this specimen translate into the identical CDR3. V gene TRBV2 combines with J gene TRBJ2-2; D gene unclear. CDR1 and CDR2 from the germline V gene are SNHLY and FYNNEI. V lost 4 bases, J lost 6 bases, and 3 bases lay in between. This CDR3 spans 11 amino acids. The CDR3, as DNA: TGTGCCAGCAGTGTCGCCGGGGAGCTGTTTTTT. It translates to CASSVAGELFF.

The rearrangement uses TRBV6-1 and TRBJ1-5; TRBD1 is a possible D gene (5 bases). This CDR3 contains 15 residues. Germline-derived CDR1 and CDR2 are MNHNS and SASEGT. V dropped 4 bases and J dropped 4 bases, with 14 bases sitting between them. The DNA of the CDR3 is TGTGCCAGCAGTGGCGACAGTGGGGGTAATCAGCCCCAGCATTTT. Its protein product is CASSGDSGGNQPQHF.

V gene TRBV7-9 combines with J gene TRBJ2-1, with 10 nucleotides matching TRBD1. The CDR3 loop spans 14 amino acids. V lost 5 bases to trimming and J lost 9 bases; unmatched junction nucleotides: 7. The V gene's germline CDR1 is SEHNR and CDR2 FQNEAQ (reference sequence). As DNA, the CDR3 is TGTGCCAGCAGCCCAGGACAGGGGGAGGGTGAGCAGTTCTTC. This codes for CASSPGQGEGEQFF.

V and J are TRBV7-3 and TRBJ2-1; 10 nucleotides align to TRBD2. Per the germline V gene, CDR1 is SGHTA and CDR2 is FQGTGA. After removal of 4 bases from V and 7 bases from J, the junction contained 7 bases not matched to a gene. This CDR3 has 15 amino acids. The CDR3 sequence is CASSSASGGANEQFF. CDR3 nucleotide sequence: TGTGCCAGCAGCTCGGCTAGCGGGGGAGCTAATGAGCAGTTCTTC.

The rearrangement uses TRBV11-2 and TRBJ2-5; TRBD2 matches at 7 bases. V shed 5 bases and J 5 bases; nucleotides not matched to a gene: 14. There are 16 residues in the CDR3. Germline values: CDR1 SGHAT, CDR2 FQNNGV. The CDR3 coding sequence is TGTGCCAGCAGCCCCCAAGGGGCGGGAGTATTTGAGACCCAGTACTTC. Amino acids: CASSPQGAGVFETQYF. The full variable domain, with the rest looked up from reference TRBV11-2 and TRBJ2-5, is EAGVAQSPRYKIIEKRQSVAFWCNPISGHATLYWYQQILGQGPKLLIQFQNNGVVDDSQLPKDRFSAERLKGVDSTLKIQPAKLEDSAVYLCASSPQGAGVFETQYFGPGTRLLVL.

The genes are TRBV7-2 and TRBJ2-7; D perhaps matches TRBD1 (6 bases). The germline V and J ends were trimmed by 5 bases and 5 bases, with 16 bases remaining between them. Germline lookup yields CDR1 SGHTA and CDR2 FQGNSA. The CDR3 covers 14 residues. The CDR3 coding sequence is TGTGCCAGCAGCCCATACAGGGCGGTAAACGAGCAGTACTTC. Amino acid sequence: CASSPYRAVNEQYF.

The gene calls are TRBV7-2 and TRBJ1-5, with D uncertain. The germline V gene encodes CDR1 SGHTA and CDR2 FQGNSA. CDR3 size: 12 residues. Trimming took 3 bases from V and 5 from J, leaving 5 bases between them. CDR3 amino acids: CASSFPDQPQHF. The DNA for the CDR3 is TGTGCCAGCAGCTTTCCCGATCAGCCCCAGCATTTT.

V and J are TRBV5-1 and TRBJ2-2; D unresolved. V dropped 0 bases and J dropped 2 bases, with 20 bases sitting between them. The CDR3 extends over 19 amino acids. Per the germline V gene, CDR1 is SGHRS and CDR2 is YFSETQ. The CDR3 nucleotides read TGCGCCAGCAGCTTGGAAGGTTTATTGGCGGCCCTTAACACCGGGGAGCTGTTTTTT. The encoded protein is CASSLEGLLAALNTGELFF.

The chain joins TRBV5-1 to TRBJ1-6; D not certain. Trimming cost V 4 bases and J 11 bases, with 7 bases left between them. Germline V CDR1 and CDR2: SGHRS, YFSETQ. The CDR3 is made up of 11 amino acids. The CDR3 DNA sequence: TGCGCCAGCAGCCTCCCGGCACCCCTCCACTTT. Protein product: CASSLPAPLHF.

In its sample, this clone was seen a few times. V and J are TRBV6-1 and TRBJ1-2; possible D gene TRBD1, 6 bases. Trimming pared 2 bases from V and 5 bases from J, leaving 15 bases between. The CDR3 is 15 residues long. From germline, CDR1 is MNHNS and CDR2 SASEGT. CDR3 DNA sequence: TGTGCCAGCAGTGAAATCGGGGGGCGCCCATATGGCTACACCTTC. Translation gives CASSEIGGRPYGYTF.

This clone was seen only once. Other DNA sequences from this sample encode an identical CDR3 as well. The chain carries TRBV5-5 and TRBJ2-5; D might be TRBD2 (6 bases). The CDR3 runs 13 residues. V was cut by 2 bases and J by 3 bases, with 8 bases left in between. Germline V CDR1 and CDR2: SGHKS, YYEKEE (reference sequence). This chain's CDR3 is CASSLPGEETQYF. The CDR3 DNA reads as TGTGCCAGCAGCTTACCGGGGGAAGAGACCCAGTACTTC.

The V gene is TRBV20-1, the J gene TRBJ2-7; D unclear. V was trimmed by 5 bases and J by 4 bases, leaving 9 bases between them. There are 11 residues in the CDR3. Germline lookup yields CDR1 DFQATT and CDR2 SNEGSKA (reference sequence). CDR3: CSAQSDYEQYF. The CDR3 nucleotides read TGCAGTGCTCAATCGGATTACGAGCAGTACTTC.

The rearrangement joins TRBV10-2 to TRBJ2-7, with a weak D call TRBD2 (6 bases). There are 14 residues in the CDR3. V lost 4 bases and J lost 7, with 17 bases in between. The germline V gene encodes CDR1 WSHSY and CDR2 SAAADI. The CDR3 loop reads CASSVVGEAGEQYF. CDR3 DNA: TGCGCCAGCAGTGTTGTCGGGGAGGCGGGGGAGCAGTACTTC.

V is TRBV10-3 and J is TRBJ2-3; D uncertain. Trimming removed 1 base from V and 0 bases from J, with 11 bases in between. The CDR3 is made up of 16 amino acids. Germline-derived CDR1 and CDR2 are ENHRY and SYGVKD. The CDR3 DNA sequence: TGTGCCATCAGTGAGTGGGCATTCACTAGCACAGATACGCAGTATTTT. This sequence encodes CAISEWAFTSTDTQYF.

This rearrangement joins TRBV11-2 to TRBJ2-7; TRBD1 matches at 7 bases. After removal of 2 bases from V and 2 bases from J, the junction contained 6 bases not matched to a gene. The V gene's germline CDR1 is SGHAT and CDR2 FQNNGV. CDR3 length equals 15 residues. For the CDR3, the DNA is TGTGCCAGCAGCTTACCGGGACAGAAAACCTACGAGCAGTACTTC. It codes for CASSLPGQKTYEQYF.

Turning to this clone: Its ends do not fully match the called genes, so a read error is possible. CDR3 nucleotide sequence: TGTGCTAGCAGCTCGGGACTTTCTAGCACAGATACGCAGTATTTT. Protein: CASSSGLSSTDTQYF. The chain uses TRBV7-7 and TRBJ2-3; D may be TRBD2 (6 bases). The CDR3 is 15 residues long. The germline gives CDR1 SSHAT, CDR2 FNYEAQ (reference sequence).

This clone was recorded only once. The chain has TRBV21-1 and TRBJ2-2. TRBV21-1 is a pseudogene locus. The CDR3 runs to 18 residues. As DNA, the CDR3 is TGTGCCAGCAGCAACCGCCCCCGGTTATGGGGTATCACCGGGGAGCTGTTTTTT. Amino acid sequence: CASSNRPRLWGITGELFF.

The CDR3 nucleotides read TGTGCCAGCTCGTTACTAGCGGGAGTTTCGGAGACCCAGTACTTC. This sequence encodes CASSLLAGVSETQYF. The V call is TRBV18, the J call TRBJ2-5; 11 bases match TRBD2. CDR1 is KGHSH, CDR2 LQKENI, per germline. The CDR3 spans 15 residues. J lost 5 bases, V lost 6 bases, and 8 bases had no gene match. The full variable domain, its missing parts supplied by reference TRBV18 and TRBJ2-5, is NAGVMQNPRHLVRRRGQEARLRCSPMKGHSHVYWYRQLPEEGLKFMVYLQKENIIDESGMPKERFSAEFPKEGPSILRIQQVVRGDSAAYFCASSLLAGVSETQYFGPGTRLLVL.

Remarks on this clone: Other DNA sequences of this sample code for an identical CDR3. The chain uses TRBV7-9 and TRBJ2-7; TRBD2 matches at 11 bases. J was trimmed by 4 bases and V by 2 bases; bases with no gene match: 1. The CDR3 covers 14 residues. Germline CDR1 and CDR2: SEHNR and FQNEAQ (reference sequence). The CDR3 DNA reads TGTGCCAGCAGCTTAACTAGCGGGGGTTACGAGCAGTACTTC. Translation: CASSLTSGGYEQYF.

The V gene is TRBV9, the J gene TRBJ2-7, with D hard to call. CDR1 and CDR2 (germline): SGDLS, YYNGEE. The V end was cut by 0 bases, the J end by 3 bases, with 4 bases between. CDR3 length: 12 residues. The CDR3 loop reads CASSVDHYEQYF. CDR3 nucleotides: TGTGCCAGCAGCGTAGATCACTACGAGCAGTACTTC.

This clone was counted only a few times. The chain joins TRBV30 to TRBJ1-4; D may be TRBD1 (5 bases). The CDR3 spans 13 residues. The germline gives CDR1 GTSNPN, CDR2 SVGIG (reference sequence). The V gene lost 4 bases and the J gene lost 3 bases, with 9 bases spanning the gap. The CDR3 sequence is CAWNGGPNEKLFF. The CDR3 nucleotides are TGTGCCTGGAATGGGGGACCTAATGAAAAACTGTTTTTT.

CDR3 in DNA: TGTGCCAGCAGCTTATTGGGAGGGCCCGCAGATACGCAGTATTTT. Encoded protein: CASSLLGGPADTQYF. The genes are TRBV7-6 and TRBJ2-3; 7 bases line up with TRBD2. V lost 2 bases to trimming and J lost 4 bases; unmatched junction nucleotides: 6. The CDR3 consists of 15 residues. Germline V CDR1 and CDR2: SGHVS, FNYEAQ.

Here the CDR3 DNA reads TGTGCCTACCGGGACAGGGACGGGGGAAACACCATATATTTT. This gives the protein CAYRDRDGGNTIYF. The chain links TRBV30 to TRBJ1-3; TRBD1 agrees at 9 bases. The germline V gene has CDR1 GTSNPN and CDR2 SVGIG (reference sequence). The CDR3 loop spans 14 amino acids. V dropped 7 bases and J dropped 4; count of bases not matched to a gene: 8.

This clone was seen only a few times. V is TRBV11-2 and J is TRBJ1-1, with TRBD1 identical over 7 bases. Unmatched junction bases numbered 9, after V lost 3 bases and J lost 2 bases. The CDR3 spans 16 residues. The germline CDR1 and CDR2 sequences are SGHAT and FQNNGV. For the CDR3, the DNA is TGTGCCAGCAGCTTTTTGACAGGGATACTAAACACTGAAGCTTTCTTT. Encoded protein: CASSFLTGILNTEAFF.

The V and J genes are TRBV27 and TRBJ2-2; TRBD2 agrees at 8 bases. The V segment lost 6 bases and the J segment 4 bases; nucleotides outside the gene matches: 4. Germline V gene sequence: CDR1 MNHEY, CDR2 SMNVEV (reference sequence). The CDR3 spans 14 residues. The CDR3 bases are TGTGCCAGCAGGGCGGGAGGAGGCACCGGGGAGCTGTTTTTT. Translating gives CASRAGGGTGELFF.

This clone has just one count. The rearrangement joins TRBV20-1 to TRBJ2-5, with TRBD2 matching over 7 bases. With V trimmed by 5 bases and J by 9 bases, 6 bases remained unmatched. Germline CDR1 and CDR2: DFQATT and SNEGSKA (reference sequence). The CDR3 length is 11 residues. The CDR3: CSAGTRGAQYF. The CDR3 nucleotides read TGCAGTGCTGGAACCCGGGGGGCCCAGTACTTC.

This rearrangement joins TRBV2 to TRBJ2-7; no clear D gene. The length of the CDR3 is 12 residues. In germline, CDR1 is SNHLY, CDR2 FYNNEI. Trimming shortened V by 4 bases and J by 2 bases, and 6 bases separated the two germline ends. In nucleotides, the CDR3 is TGTGCCAGCAGTGGGAACGCCTACGAGCAGTACTTC. Translation: CASSGNAYEQYF.